This passage covers 8 T cell receptor delta chains from one sample sequenced in a study of delta chains in infants with herpesvirus infections. Reverse transcription of PBMC RNA used primers specific for the gamma and delta chains. TCRdb reprocessed the RT-PCR reads using CATT. The profile shows fewer than 2,000 delta-chain clones, about 7% of them singletons. The sequences come from peripheral blood, collected at time point 1 of longitudinal follow-up. The receptors originated from a human donor who was a Ugandan infant, either HIV-exposed or HIV-unexposed (not recorded which).

By share, this clone counts as medium-sized. The rearrangement uses TRDV1 and TRDJ1; 10 nucleotides align to TRDD3. The V gene end was trimmed by 5 bases and the J gene end by 0 bases; junction bases not matched to a gene: 21. Germline assignment: CDR1 TSWWSYY and CDR2 QGS. The CDR3 has 21 amino acids. The CDR3 DNA sequence: TGTGCTCTTGGGCTACCTGGAAGGGGACGCTGGGGGATAGGGGACACCGATAAACTCATCTTT. Protein sequence: CALGLPGRGRWGIGDTDKLIF.

By proportion, this clone is medium-sized. The genes are TRDV1 and TRDJ1, with 8 bases matching TRDD3. Germline CDR1 is TSWWSYY and CDR2 is QGS. Germline trimming cut 1 base from V and 4 bases from J; bases unmatched to any gene: 11. This CDR3 region has 17 residues. The DNA of the CDR3 is TGTGCTCTTGGGGAACACCAGGGGGGGATAATTCGCGATAAACTCATCTTT. Translation gives CALGEHQGGIIRDKLIF.

This clone showed up just a few times. The CDR3 sequence: CALGTPRHTACNKLIF. DNA for the CDR3: TGTGCTCTTGGGACCCCTCGCCATACTGCATGTAATAAACTCATCTTT. This chain connects TRDV1 to TRDJ1; D gene uncertain. Germline V lookup: CDR1 TSWWSYY, CDR2 QGS. The CDR3 is 16 residues long. Trimming shortened V by 5 bases and J by 6 bases, and 22 bases separated the two germline ends.

By sample fraction, this clone is medium-sized. The chain is built from TRDV1 and TRDJ1, with 10 bases matching TRDD3. The CDR3 runs to 15 residues. The germline V gene has CDR1 TSWWSYY and CDR2 QGS. V trimming: 2 bases; J trimming: 2 bases; junction bases outside the gene matches: 2. CDR3 residues: CALGEILGDTDKLIF. CDR3 bases: TGTGCTCTTGGGGAAATACTGGGGGATACCGATAAACTCATCTTT.

Judged by abundance, this clone is medium-sized (0.01 to 0.1%). This chain connects TRDV1 to TRDJ1; 12 nucleotides match TRDD3. CDR3 size: 22 residues. Germline lookup yields CDR1 TSWWSYY and CDR2 QGS. V shed 0 bases, J shed 0 bases, and the junction held 17 bases outside the gene matches. In DNA, the CDR3 is TGTGCTCTTGGGGAACTCCCCCGTACTGGGGGATACAATCCGACGTACACCGATAAACTCATCTTT. Its translation: CALGELPRTGGYNPTYTDKLIF.

This clone is categorized as large (0.1 to 1%). This chain links TRDV1 with TRDJ1; TRDD3 agrees at 11 bases. The CDR3 extends over 20 amino acids. Per the germline V gene, CDR1 is TSWWSYY and CDR2 is QGS. The V and J ends lost 2 bases and 0 bases, in that order; junction bases with no gene match: 14. The CDR3 DNA sequence: TGTGCTCTTGGGGAAACGCCCCTTCCCTGGGGGATACAGTACACCGATAAACTCATCTTT. This codes for CALGETPLPWGIQYTDKLIF.

Remarks on this clone: A much more abundant neighbour one base away suggests this may be a read error. The same CDR3 arises from other DNA sequences in this sample as well. The chain uses TRDV2 and TRDJ3; 11 bases map to TRDD3. The length of the CDR3 is 19 residues. V shed 4 bases, J shed 0 bases, and the junction held 7 bases outside the gene matches. The V gene's germline CDR1 is GEAIGNYY and CDR2 EKD. CDR3 residues: CACDATTGGYSWDTRQMFF. The CDR3, as DNA: TGTGCCTGTGATGCCACTACTGGGGGATACTCCTGGGACACCCGACAGATGTTTTTC.

By share of the sample, this clone is medium-sized. The rearrangement links TRDV1 to TRDJ1; 9 bases agree with TRDD3. The ends lost 1 base at V and 0 bases at J; junction bases unmatched: 21. Per the germline V gene, CDR1 is TSWWSYY and CDR2 is QGS. The CDR3 extends over 22 amino acids. CDR3 nucleotide sequence: TGTGCTCTTGGGGAACACAGCCCTAAAGTACTGGGGGACCTTAATTACACCGATAAACTCATCTTT. Amino acids: CALGEHSPKVLGDLNYTDKLIF.